The present entry profiles one T cell receptor (beta chain) with its context. Its recognized antigen is unknown. The record has no base qualities; no much larger clone is one base away. The data were obtained in a study of radiation and T cells in renal cell carcinoma (TCRdb year 2020). Background for the entire study: A total of under 60 samples underwent TCR beta sequencing, made up of approximately 26 tumors and about 27 peripheral blood samples. The last blood draw happened 4 weeks after radiation, timed to coincide with nephrectomy. In the 40 to 60 samples combined, some 4,100,000 unique CDR3 nucleotide sequences were found, encoding 2 million to 3 million unique CDR3 amino acid sequences. Results and caveats for the whole study, not just this receptor: Dynamics of the blood repertoire were not tracked past 4 weeks after treatment. Top tumor clonotypes rose in blood from baseline to 2 weeks post-radiation, then contracted by 4 weeks, suggesting transient expansion of tumor-resident clones. Effects of radiation dose or scheduling on the TCR repertoire could not be addressed with the single-armed trial design. Because pretreatment tumor biopsies were not available, the baseline intratumoral presence of clonotypes could not be determined.

Sample time point, as interpreted from the label and publication: blood 4 weeks post-SBRT, at nephrectomy. According to the study, the label for this sample's treatment or condition signals: 15 Gy SBRT to primary tumor, nephrectomy 4 weeks later. The samples were obtained from a clinical trial, where primary renal cell carcinomas were treated with 15 Gy stereotactic body radiation therapy and then removed by nephrectomy 4 weeks afterward. To follow tumor-enriched clonotypes, serial peripheral blood was collected from radiation-treated patients at baseline and at 2 weeks and 4 weeks after SBRT. Every patient had renal cell carcinoma of clear cell pathology. Genomic DNA for TCR sequencing was prepared using the QIAamp DNA Blood Mini Kit (Qiagen). The analyses included just those samples that passed every quality control check. TCR beta libraries were generated from genomic DNA with the immunoSEQ kit, following the manufacturer's recommendations. To prepare libraries, a first multiplex PCR with proprietary primers was run, followed by a second PCR that added unique barcodes, and a bead cleanup was done after each round. A kit-provided positive control reaction and a negative control reaction were included in every sample batch. The final libraries were assessed on an Agilent 4200 TapeStation D1000 ScreenTape, pooled by volume, and quantified by qPCR. Sequencing was performed on an Illumina NextSeq500 using a MidOutput 150-cycle cartridge, with 156 Read1 cycles, 15 Index1 cycles, and the kit custom primers. The pooled library was loaded at roughly 0.94 pM with a roughly 20% PhiX control spike-in. On the authors' methods: Vendor-processed data were analyzed in R, and a clonotype was defined as all T cells sharing the same CDR3 nucleotide sequence. For clone abundance analyses, frequencies were normalized to the 10,000 most abundant clones in each sample. Before analysis, public T cell clones were removed, and these numbered fewer than six per sample on average. A difference in abundance of at least 32-fold between compartments was used to define tumor-enriched and baseline blood-enriched clonotypes. A beta-binomial differential abundance model was used to identify clonotypes that were expanded or contracted between blood time points. Tumor-blood repertoire similarity was measured with the Baroni-Urbani and Buser coefficient, and groups were compared using two-tailed Wilcoxon tests in R. TCRdb re-hosts the immuneACCESS table, in-frame sequences only. Its copies lack some clones; in the studies checked, an unresolved V gene accounts for under half of them, and the cause for the rest is not known. V and J calls and clone size are those listed in that table; D and trimming were worked out from the DNA. A total of approximately 170,000 clones appear in this sample, roughly nine tenths of them only once. The ten largest clones capture about 11% of the sample.

Taken from cysteine to phenylalanine, the CDR3 has 16 residues. Only the CDR3 region is kept as DNA, spanning 48 bases read in frame from base 1. Trimming takes 0 bases from V and 2 bases from J, and the germline ends sit 13 bases apart. The germline V gene gives CDR1 as LGHNT and CDR2 as FRNRAP. This clonotype originated in a woman aged 50 to 60 with renal cell carcinoma. The specimen comprised blood, sampled from a patient whose treatment included radiotherapy and nephrectomy. The sequence links TRBV12-5 to TRBJ1-2, with the D gene call left open. For the CDR3, the sequence is CASGLVGGRSNYGYTF. The bases read TGTGCTAGTGGTTTGGTAGGAGGGCGGTCGAACTATGGCTACACCTTC.